The T cell receptor beta chain described here comes from a study of vaccination and CD4 T cells after COVID-19. Study-level information: Samples taken post-COVID came a median approximately 100 days after diagnosis, ranging from 35 to 161.

Sample treatment: approximately nine-day PBMC culture with coronavirus spike peptide pools or control peptides (ViraFEST assay). For ViraFEST, peptide pools expanded antigen-specific T cells, after which the TCRs were sequenced. Per the germline V gene, CDR1 is SGHVS and CDR2 is FQNEAQ. The CDR3 is 15 amino acids. J was trimmed by 6 bases and V by 6 bases; bases with no gene match: 12. About this clonotype itself: Its antigen is unknown.

With the Oncomine TCR Beta short-read assay, DNA from cultured CD4+ T cells was sequenced. TCRdb called the PCR reads again in MiXCR, with one record for every CDR3 protein. The sample records some 14,000 distinct CDR3 sequences, about 55% being singletons. This chain joins TRBV7-8 and TRBJ2-3, with TRBD1 matching over 7 bases. Sequencing was carried out using CD4+ T cells from blood, cultured in vitro. The receptor's source is a human donor who had recovered from COVID-19. The CDR3 nucleotides are TGTGCCAGCAGACCGGGACAGAGGGTCTCTGATACGCAGTATTTT. Translated: CASRPGQRVSDTQYF. The variable domain in full, with the rest retrieved from reference TRBV7-8 and TRBJ2-3, is GAGVSQSPRYKVAKRGQDVALRCDPISGHVSLFWYQQALGQGPEFLTYFQNEAQLDKSGLPSDRFFAERPEGSVSTLKIQRTQQEDSAVYLCASRPGQRVSDTQYFGPGTRLTVL.